This T cell receptor beta chain was documented in a study of cytomegalovirus exposure and HLA in healthy donors. Germline CDR1 SGHVS, CDR2 FNYEAQ. This CDR3 has 15 residues. With V trimmed by 5 bases and J by 6 bases, 6 bases remained unmatched. Concerning this clone: The target antigen is unknown.

Whole-study findings and limits: Previously analyzed data showed that most TCR beta V segments were productive at a frequency of about 87% or about 30%. Among TCR beta chains, those listed as cytomegalovirus-associated numbered under 200. The study carried out a later analysis of TCR beta sequences. It associated some 17,000 of them with specific HLA alleles at a false discovery rate of 0.05. The classifier, whose performance was assessed in both the original and validation cohorts, reportedly diagnosed cytomegalovirus status with high specificity and sensitivity.

Amplification used 60 Vbeta primers and 13 Jbeta primers. Profiling relied on immunoSEQ multiplex PCR, and the TCRdb table lists in-frame clones only, not all of them. The sample lists roughly 110,000 clones; about 75% were seen once. This receptor was identified in a man in his forties in good health and CMV-seronegative. The chain recombines TRBV7-6 with TRBJ2-1, with 11 nucleotides matching TRBD1. The specimen was PBMCs. This CDR3 reads CASSPGGTGGNEQFF. In nucleotides, the CDR3 is TGTGCCAGCAGCCCTGGGGGGACAGGGGGCAATGAGCAGTTCTTC.